These 14 T cell receptor beta chains originate from one sample sequenced in a study of breast tumors, draining lymph nodes, adjacent tissues. TCRdb re-called the multiplex PCR reads with MiXCR, one entry per CDR3 protein. The sample shows about 52,000 distinct CDR3 sequences, under 50% of them seen only once. The sequenced material came from breast tumor tissue. The receptors stem from a female donor with breast cancer. Some clones in this sample may be carry-over from other donors' samples.

About this clonotype: One end of the junction does not line up with germline, which may come from a read error. The V and J genes are TRBV19 and TRBJ1-3; the D gene is possibly TRBD1 (5 bases). CDR1 is LNHDA and CDR2 is SQIVND in the germline V gene (reference sequence). The CDR3 sequence is 18 residues long. CDR3 loop: CAGSMYYGAGDSGNTTYF. The CDR3 DNA reads as TGTGCCGGTAGTATGTATTACGGGGCGGGGGACTCTGGAAACACCACATATTTT.

V is TRBV5-6 and J is TRBJ2-7, with a tentative D call TRBD1 (5 bases). V was cut by 4 bases and J by 4 bases, with 18 bases left in between. CDR1 and CDR2 (germline): SGHDT, YYEEEE. The CDR3 extends over 15 amino acids. The CDR3, as DNA: TGTGCCAGCAGCAAGCGAAGAGTTAGGGGTTACGAGCAGTACTTC. Its translation: CASSKRRVRGYEQYF. Supplemented by reference TRBV5-6 and TRBJ2-7, the full variable domain reads DAGVTQSPTHLIKTRGQQVTLRCSPKSGHDTVSWYQQALGQGPQFIFQYYEEEERQRGNFPDRFSGHQFPNYSSELNVNALLLGDSALYLCASSKRRVRGYEQYFGPGTRLTVT.

Many counts were recorded for this clonotype. The chain uses TRBV20-1 and TRBJ2-1; 7 bases are a match to TRBD1. Germline-derived CDR1 and CDR2 are DFQATT and SNEGSKA (reference sequence). This CDR3 is 13 amino acids long. V shed 4 bases, J shed 8 bases, and the junction held 8 bases outside the gene matches. The CDR3 sequence is CSAMGTVLYEQFF. Written as DNA, the CDR3 is TGCAGTGCTATGGGGACAGTCCTTTATGAGCAGTTCTTC.

This clonotype appeared once. The chain recombines TRBV7-2 with TRBJ2-1, with TRBD2 matching 10 bases. Trimming took 5 bases from V and 9 from J; bases not matched to a gene: 10. Germline CDR1 reads SGHTA; CDR2 reads FQGNSA. The CDR3 spans 15 residues. CDR3 in amino acids: CASSPRLAGVLEQFF. The CDR3 coding sequence is TGTGCCAGCAGCCCCCGGCTAGCGGGAGTTCTTGAGCAGTTCTTC. The variable domain in full, completed from reference TRBV7-2 and TRBJ2-1, reads GAGVSQSPSNKVTEKGKDVELRCDPISGHTALYWYRQSLGQGLEFLIYFQGNSAPDKSGLPSDRFSAERTGGSVSTLTIQRTQQEDSAVYLCASSPRLAGVLEQFFGPGTRLTVL.

This clonotype was seen repeatedly, ten times or more. The V and J genes are TRBV6-2 or TRBV6-3 and TRBJ2-1, with unresolved D. CDR3 length: 13 amino acids. Germline V lookup: CDR1 MNHEY, CDR2 SVGEGT. V was shortened by 7 bases and J by 0 bases, with 7 bases between the two germline ends. The CDR3 DNA follows: TGTGCCAGCAAATCGAGCTCCTACAATGAGCAGTTCTTC. Protein sequence: CASKSSSYNEQFF.

At least ten counts were recorded for this clonotype. The chain has TRBV6-1 and TRBJ2-1; unclear D gene. Per the germline V gene, CDR1 is MNHNS and CDR2 is SASEGT. Trimming took off 7 bases at V and 11 bases at J, with 15 bases between the two ends. This CDR3 is built from 12 residues. The CDR3 DNA follows: TGTGCCAGCACCTCCGCCGGCTCACAGCAGTTCTTC. Encoded protein: CASTSAGSQQFF.

Worth noting for this clonotype: The junction and the germline gene differ at one end; a read error may be behind it. The V and J genes are TRBV2 and TRBJ1-2; D gene unclear. The CDR3 is 14 residues long. CDR1 is SNHLY and CDR2 is FYNNEI in the germline V gene. CDR3 region: CASSEEHTNCGHTF. In DNA, the CDR3 is TGTGCCAGCAGTGAAGAACACACTAACTGTGGCCACACCTTC.

The rearrangement joins TRBV12-3 or TRBV12-4 to TRBJ2-7; TRBD2 might be the D (6 bases). Trimming removed 3 bases from V and 0 bases from J, with 9 bases in between. CDR3 size: 14 residues. The CDR3 is CASSFLASSYEQYF. The CDR3 DNA is TGTGCCAGCAGTTTCCTAGCGTCCTCCTACGAGCAGTACTTC.

Ten or more counts support this clonotype. The chain carries TRBV20-1 and TRBJ2-3; no clear D. The CDR3 extends over 13 amino acids. Between the trimmed V and J ends, which lost 1 base and 4 bases, there was a span of 9 bases. Germline V gives CDR1 DFQATT, CDR2 SNEGSKA (reference sequence). The CDR3 loop reads CSARVRSPDTQYF. The CDR3 nucleotides are TGCAGTGCTAGAGTCCGGAGCCCAGATACGCAGTATTTT.

The CDR3 DNA reads as TGTGCCAGCAGTTACGACGGTTATAGCACCGGGGAGCTGTTTTTT. It specifies CASSYDGYSTGELFF. The V and J genes are TRBV6-5 and TRBJ2-2, with unresolved D. The CDR3 is made up of 15 amino acids. Per germline, CDR1 MNHEY and CDR2 SVGAGI. V gave up 2 bases and J gave up 4 bases, with 11 bases separating them.

This clonotype was recorded many times. J is TRBJ2-5 and V is TRBV4-2; TRBD2 matches at 13 bases. J gave up 3 bases and V 4 bases, and 2 bases lay outside the gene matches. The length of the CDR3 is 15 residues. Germline CDR1 and CDR2: LGHNA and YNFKEQ. CDR3 nucleotides: TGTGCCAGCAGCCCGGGGACTAGCGGGAAAGAGACCCAGTACTTC. As protein: CASSPGTSGKETQYF.

This clonotype was seen repeatedly, ten times or more. The gene calls are TRBV6-5 and TRBJ2-5; D is uncertain. The V end lost 5 bases, the J end lost 3 bases, and 10 bases lay between the germline ends. Germline values: CDR1 MNHEY, CDR2 SVGAGI. CDR3 length: 13 residues. CDR3 loop: CASSKDREETQYF. The CDR3 DNA reads TGTGCCAGCAGTAAGGACCGAGAAGAGACCCAGTACTTC.

The chain combines TRBV24-1 with TRBJ2-1; 8 positions match TRBD1. V was clipped by 3 bases and J by 16 bases; unmatched bases: 10. Germline lookup yields CDR1 KGHDR and CDR2 SFDVKD. CDR3 length: 13 residues. CDR3 DNA: TGTGCCACCAGTGATCGGACAGGGTTGGAGATTTTCTTC. This translates into CATSDRTGLEIFF.

This clonotype has more than one count but fewer than ten. This chain joins TRBV28 and TRBJ1-2, with a weak D call TRBD1 (5 bases). The length of the CDR3 is 15 residues. The V gene's germline CDR1 is MDHEN and CDR2 SYDVKM. Trimming cost V 2 bases and J 4 bases, with 14 bases left between them. The DNA of the CDR3 is TGTGCCAGCAGTTTACAGGGACGGGAGGGCTATGGCTACACCTTC. Amino acid sequence: CASSLQGREGYGYTF.